The 30 T cell receptor beta chains below all came from one sample that was sequenced in a study of blood T cells in healthy people across ages (dated by TCRdb to about 2015). The library came from 5' RACE. Sequenced on an Illumina HiSeq 2500. A second PCR of roughly 6 to 11 cycles was run with a J-beta primer mix and a sample-barcoded 5' primer. Through fastp at Q25 and MiXCR, TCRdb rebuilt clones from the public reads, retaining in-frame beta chains. Merged by CDR3 protein, the rows form single entries marked with the most common genes and DNA. This sample comprises 750,000 to 950,000 distinct CDR3 sequences, almost 30% of them detected only once. The top ten constitute roughly 10% of the sample. Separately, the same data were catalogued under a study of T cells of mothers and their children.

What was sequenced was blood. The receptors originated from a woman between 40 and 55 years old in good health.

Comment on this clonotype: The CDR3 ends on some other residue instead of the conserved phenylalanine or tryptophan, so this is likely a read error. The rearrangement uses TRBV3-1 and TRBJ1-6; D call uncertain. This CDR3 contains 12 residues. CDR1 LGHDT and CDR2 YNNKEL come from the germline V gene (reference sequence). V gave up 2 bases and J gave up 10 bases, with 6 bases separating them. DNA for the CDR3: TGTGCCAGCAGCCAATATCCCTCACCCCTCCACCTT. It translates to CASSQYPSPLHL.

This clonotype was counted between two and nine times. The chain recombines TRBV5-1 with TRBJ2-7; weak D call: TRBD1 (6 bases). CDR1 and CDR2 (germline): SGHRS, YFSETQ. V was trimmed by 3 bases and J by 6 bases, leaving 16 bases between them. The CDR3 has 14 residues. CDR3 sequence (DNA): TGCGCCAGCAGCTCACAGGGTTCGCCTGGCGAGCAGTACTTC. Translating gives CASSSQGSPGEQYF.

This clonotype was counted a few times. One end of the junction fails to match germline, which may point to a read error. The rearrangement uses TRBV5-1 and TRBJ1-1; the D is unclear. Germline V lookup: CDR1 SGHRS, CDR2 YFSETQ. The CDR3 is made up of 13 amino acids. The CDR3 reads CAGSLETITEAFF. The CDR3 bases are TGCGCCGGCAGCTTGGAGACGATCACTGAAGCTTTCTTT.

J is TRBJ1-4 and V is TRBV7-2, with D hard to call. The CDR3 covers 14 residues. Germline V lookup: CDR1 SGHTA, CDR2 FQGNSA. The V and J ends lost 7 bases and 6 bases respectively, with 15 bases between them. The CDR3 region has the DNA TGTGCCAGCAACCGGGGTCGGGAGGATGAAAAACTGTTTTTT. Translated, it gives CASNRGREDEKLFF.

This clonotype appeared a few times. Given a much more abundant clone one base away, this may be a read error. This chain links TRBV6-5 with TRBJ2-5; D might be TRBD1 or TRBD2, each matching 5 bases. Germline lookup yields CDR1 MNHEY and CDR2 SVGAGI. This CDR3 comprises 12 residues. Trimming left V 7 bases short and J 7 bases short, with 13 bases between. CDR3 amino acids: CASTGDRGTQYF. CDR3 sequence (DNA): TGTGCCAGCACTGGGGACCGCGGGACCCAGTACTTC.

This clonotype showed up many times. The chain links TRBV5-1 to TRBJ2-1, with 13 nucleotides matching TRBD2. After removal of 3 bases from V and 4 bases from J, the junction contained 4 bases not matched to a gene. The CDR3 sequence is 16 residues long. Germline V lookup: CDR1 SGHRS, CDR2 YFSETQ. The CDR3 region has the DNA TGCGCCAGCAGCTCCCGACTAGCGGGGGGTTACAATGAGCAGTTCTTC. It encodes CASSSRLAGGYNEQFF.

The CDR3, as DNA: TGTGCCACCAGCAGAGATCAGGGCCCGAATTCACCCCTCCACTTT. Residues: CATSRDQGPNSPLHF. This chain uses TRBV15 with TRBJ1-6; D is possibly TRBD1 (5 bases). Trimming cost V 0 bases and J 7 bases, with 10 bases left between them. The germline gives CDR1 LNHNV, CDR2 YYDKDF (reference sequence). The CDR3 extends over 15 amino acids. Filled out from reference TRBV15 and TRBJ1-6, the complete variable domain reads DAMVIQNPRYQVTQFGKPVTLSCSQTLNHNVMYWYQQKSSQAPKLLFHYYDKDFNNEADTPDNFQSRRPNTSFCFLDIRSPGLGDTAMYLCATSRDQGPNSPLHFGNGTRLTVT.

This clonotype was observed a handful of times. This sequence joins TRBV6-1 and TRBJ2-7; D assignment may be TRBD1 or TRBD2 (5 bases each). V dropped 8 bases and J dropped 2 bases, with 13 bases sitting between them. From germline, CDR1 is MNHNS and CDR2 SASEGT. The CDR3 contains 13 residues. The CDR3 DNA reads TGTGCCAGCTGCCGGGACGGAACCTACGAGCAGTACTTC. Its protein is CASCRDGTYEQYF.

Many counts were recorded for this clonotype. The chain employs TRBV2 and TRBJ2-3, with no clear D. CDR3 length equals 14 residues. CDR1 is SNHLY, CDR2 FYNNEI, per germline. V was trimmed by 4 bases and J by 2 bases, leaving 10 bases between them. DNA for the CDR3: TGTGCCAGCAGTGGGCCAGGCTACACAGATACGCAGTATTTT. The encoded protein is CASSGPGYTDTQYF.

This clonotype has more than one count but fewer than ten. The V and J genes are TRBV13 and TRBJ2-1, with TRBD2 matching 8 bases. CDR3 length: 16 amino acids. Trimming took 6 bases from V and 3 from J; bases not matched to a gene: 10. Germline V CDR1 and CDR2: PRHDT, FYEKMQ (reference sequence). CDR3 nucleotide sequence: TGTGCCAGCAGTTCCCGGGGGGGCGGTCACTACAATGAGCAGTTCTTC. Protein: CASSSRGGGHYNEQFF.

As concerns this clonotype: This may arise from a read error, as a much more abundant clone is one base away. This rearrangement joins TRBV6-1 to TRBJ2-4, with D uncertain. This CDR3 is 11 amino acids long. Looked up from germline, CDR1 is MNHNS and CDR2 is SASEGT. CDR3 DNA sequence: TGTGCCGGCAGTGACCGTAACATTCAGTACTTC. Translating it yields CAGSDRNIQYF.

This clonotype was seen a few times. The genes are TRBV20-1 and TRBJ2-1, with D perhaps TRBD1 (6 bases). V gave up 4 bases and J gave up 9 bases, with 13 bases separating them. This CDR3 region has 12 residues. Per germline, CDR1 DFQATT and CDR2 SNEGSKA (reference sequence). CDR3 amino acids: CSAILQGREQFF. CDR3 sequence (DNA): TGCAGTGCTATACTACAGGGTCGTGAGCAGTTCTTC.

This clonotype was seen only once. This may be a read error, as it is one base from a much larger clone. This chain's CDR3 is CASSYYRVSGANVLAF. DNA for the CDR3: TGTGCCAGCAGTTACTACAGGGTCTCTGGGGCCAACGTCCTGGCTTTC. The genes are TRBV6-5 and TRBJ2-6; D is perhaps TRBD1 (6 bases). The germline gives CDR1 MNHEY, CDR2 SVGAGI. This CDR3 is 16 amino acids long.

This clonotype came up a few times. V is TRBV6-6 and J is TRBJ2-3; D gene uncertain. CDR1 is MNHNY, CDR2 SVGAGI, per germline (reference sequence). V was shortened by 6 bases and J by 0 bases, with 4 bases between the two germline ends. CDR3 length: 12 amino acids. CDR3 loop: CASRESTDTQYF. The CDR3 DNA sequence: TGTGCCAGCAGGGAGAGCACAGATACGCAGTATTTT.

The table lists this clonotype with a count of one. This chain joins TRBV28 and TRBJ1-1, with D maybe TRBD1 (6 bases). The CDR3 runs to 15 residues. CDR1 and CDR2 (germline): MDHEN, SYDVKM. Between the trimmed V and J ends, which lost 5 bases and 0 bases, there was a span of 13 bases. CDR3 coding DNA: TGTGCCAGCAGTCCCCCTCGGACAGTGAACACTGAAGCTTTCTTT. Its translation: CASSPPRTVNTEAFF.

This clonotype was counted a few times. This chain uses TRBV5-6 with TRBJ2-3, with D possibly TRBD1 on 5 matching bases. Germline loops: CDR1 SGHDT, CDR2 YYEEEE. The V end lost 2 bases, the J end lost 4 bases, and 17 bases lay between the germline ends. The CDR3 covers 16 residues. The CDR3 DNA reads as TGTGCCAGCAGCTTCCGTTTGATAGGGGCGGCAGATACGCAGTATTTT. Residues: CASSFRLIGAADTQYF.

This clonotype was seen only a few times. The chain links TRBV7-3 to TRBJ2-1; D possibly corresponds to TRBD1 (5 bases). This CDR3 comprises 16 residues. Trimming took 0 bases from V and 2 from J, leaving 11 bases between them. In germline, CDR1 is SGHTA, CDR2 FQGTGA. CDR3 amino acids: CASSLTATETYNEQFF. The CDR3 DNA reads as TGTGCCAGCAGCTTAACTGCGACAGAGACCTACAATGAGCAGTTCTTC. The whole variable domain, filled in from reference TRBV7-3 and TRBJ2-1, reads GAGVSQTPSNKVTEKGKYVELRCDPISGHTALYWYRQSLGQGPEFLIYFQGTGAADDSGLPNDRFFAVRPEGSVSTLKIQRTERGDSAVYLCASSLTATETYNEQFFGPGTRLTVL.

The chain employs TRBV20-1 and TRBJ2-5; D possibly corresponds to TRBD1 (5 bases). The ends were cut back, 2 bases at V and 3 bases at J, with 7 bases in the middle. The CDR3 extends over 12 amino acids. Germline lookup yields CDR1 DFQATT and CDR2 SNEGSKA (reference sequence). The CDR3 bases are TGCAGTGCTAGAAAACAGGAAGAGACCCAGTACTTC. Protein sequence: CSARKQEETQYF.

Of note for this clonotype: A read error may be the cause here, since a much bigger clone is one base away. The chain has TRBV20-1 and TRBJ1-5; D is perhaps TRBD1 (5 bases). Germline V gene data show CDR1 as DFQATT and CDR2 as SNEGSKA (reference sequence). CDR3 length: 13 amino acids. The CDR3: CSARRGLDQPRHF. CDR3 in DNA: TGCAGTGCTAGGAGGGGTCTGGATCAGCCCCGGCATTTT.

The V and J genes are TRBV7-2 and TRBJ2-3; TRBD1 matches 9 bases. CDR1 and CDR2 (germline): SGHTA, FQGNSA. This CDR3 contains 16 residues. The junction had 7 bases not matched to a gene; V was cut back by 2 bases and J by 4 bases. CDR3 in amino acids: CASSLLGQGVADTQYF. As DNA, the CDR3 is TGTGCCAGCAGCTTATTGGGACAGGGAGTAGCAGATACGCAGTATTTT.

This clonotype was seen many times. The junction differs from germline at one of its ends, possibly a read error. V gene TRBV12-3 or TRBV12-4 combines with J gene TRBJ1-2, with 8 bases lining up with TRBD1. The CDR3 runs to 15 residues. CDR3 sequence reads: CASSLGQGGNYGYTF. CDR3 sequence (DNA): TGTGCCAGCAGCTTAGGACAGGGAGGAAACTATGGCTACACCTTC.

At least ten counts were recorded for this clonotype. V is TRBV27 and J is TRBJ2-5; D is ambiguous. Germline CDR1 reads MNHEY; CDR2 reads SMNVEV (reference sequence). This CDR3 is built from 9 residues. Deletions cut 7 bases from V and 6 bases from J, with 3 bases between. CDR3 region: CASNQTQYF. CDR3 DNA sequence: TGTGCCAGCAACCAGACCCAGTACTTC.

V usage is TRBV7-2 and J usage is TRBJ1-2; possible D gene TRBD1, 6 bases. This CDR3 comprises 13 residues. Germline CDR1 reads SGHTA; CDR2 reads FQGNSA. The germline V and J ends were trimmed by 5 bases and 4 bases, with 11 bases remaining between them. CDR3 coding DNA: TGTACCAGCAGCAGCAGGGGTCTCTATGGCTACACCTTC. It codes for CTSSSRGLYGYTF.

This clonotype has more than one count but fewer than ten. V and J are TRBV28 and TRBJ1-5; unclear D gene. The V and J ends lost 1 base and 4 bases respectively, with 11 bases between them. CDR3 length equals 15 residues. CDR1 MDHEN and CDR2 SYDVKM come from the germline V gene. The CDR3 nucleotides are TGTGCCAGCAGTTTATTCGGCCCTAATAATCAGCCCCAGCATTTT. It specifies CASSLFGPNNQPQHF.

This clonotype was seen at least ten times. J is TRBJ2-5 and V is TRBV18; D unresolved. V dropped 0 bases and J dropped 8 bases, with 19 bases sitting between them. Germline V lookup: CDR1 KGHSH, CDR2 LQKENI. The CDR3 spans 16 residues. The chain's CDR3 is CASSPPTNGGIGTQYF. In nucleotides, the CDR3 is TGTGCCAGCTCACCACCGACAAACGGCGGAATCGGTACCCAGTACTTC.

This clonotype was counted only a few times. The chain has TRBV20-1 and TRBJ1-1; 9 bases agree with TRBD1. The V and J ends lost 5 bases and 7 bases, in that order; junction bases with no gene match: 8. Germline V lookup: CDR1 DFQATT, CDR2 SNEGSKA (reference sequence). This CDR3 has 13 residues. The CDR3 here is CSAPGQGNGEAFF. CDR3 nucleotides: TGCAGTGCTCCGGGACAGGGTAACGGTGAAGCTTTCTTT.

CDR3 in DNA: TGTGCCAGCAGTTTAGCGCAGGCGGGGTTGGTGGCTTTCTTT. This encodes CASSLAQAGLVAFF. The chain joins TRBV12-3 or TRBV12-4 to TRBJ1-1; the D is unclear. With 0 bases removed from V and 11 bases from J, the gap between germline ends came to 16 bases. The CDR3 is 14 residues long.

The rearrangement joins TRBV7-9 to TRBJ1-1; maybe TRBD1 (6 bases). This CDR3 region has 13 residues. Germline V gene sequence: CDR1 SEHNR, CDR2 FQNEAQ (reference sequence). V lost 4 bases and J lost 8, with 14 bases in between. CDR3 in DNA: TGTGCCAGCAGCTCAGTTCTCGGGACAGAAGCTTTCTTT. Residues: CASSSVLGTEAFF.

Remarks on this clonotype: A junction boundary mismatches the germline segment, possibly from a read error. The chain joins TRBV2 to TRBJ1-4; 7 bases line up with TRBD1. The CDR3 loop spans 13 amino acids. Germline V lookup: CDR1 SNHLY, CDR2 FYNNEI. The CDR3 nucleotides are TGTGCCAGCAGTGCAGGGGGTAATGAAAAACCGTTTTTT. It specifies CASSAGGNEKPFF.

The rearrangement uses TRBV7-2 and TRBJ1-2; no clear D gene. CDR1 SGHTA and CDR2 FQGNSA come from the germline V gene. Trimming stripped 5 bases from V and 4 bases from J, with 20 bases between. The CDR3 has 16 amino acids. The CDR3 here is CASSPTGGHARYGYTF. Here the CDR3 DNA reads TGTGCCAGCAGCCCAACCGGAGGGCACGCACGCTATGGCTACACCTTC.